The present T cell receptor beta chain was sequenced within a study of blood T cell repertoires in COVID-19. As for the study in general: Sources were T cells, B-cell-depleted T cells, or PBMCs; the material itself was cDNA or gDNA.

The junction had 2 bases not matched to a gene; V was cut back by 0 bases and J by 3 bases. Looked up from germline, CDR1 is MNHEY and CDR2 is SVGAGI. The CDR3 covers 15 residues. This clone was seen just once. As handled by the study authors: Amplification with reference gene primers provided the estimates of nucleated cell counts. Sequenced by immunoSEQ multiplex PCR; TCRdb stores in-frame clones only, minus some. The DNA was the basis for D and trimming; V, J and clone size are from that table. The sample has about 100,000 clones; 70% to 80% are singletons. This sequence originates from a human donor in a cohort sampled during active COVID-19. This chain joins TRBV6-5 and TRBJ1-1, with TRBD1 matching 9 bases. Specimen: peripheral blood. In nucleotides, the CDR3 is TGTGCCAGCAGTTACTCGACAGGGGGGGACACTGAAGCTTTCTTT. This sequence encodes CASSYSTGGDTEAFF.